This T cell receptor beta chain originates from a study of Graves' ophthalmopathy and Graves' hyperthyroidism. Study observations and caveats: The model achieved approximately 71% sensitivity and 72.22% specificity for ophthalmopathy progression.

Investigators amplified TCR beta CDR3 regions from RNA transcripts. Following a first-round RT-PCR that used HTBI primers, a second-round multiplex PCR was carried out. TCRdb called the multiplex PCR reads again in MiXCR, with one record for every CDR3 protein. Seen here are over a million distinct CDR3 sequences, about 38% observed once, and the top ten hold around 10%. Only a few counts were recorded for this clonotype. No antigen is known for it. An end of the junction does not agree with germline; a read error may underlie this. Germline V gene data show CDR1 as DFQATT and CDR2 as SNEGSKA (reference sequence). The CDR3 is 16 amino acids.

The source material was peripheral blood or thyroid tissue (not recorded which). This chain connects TRBV20-1 to TRBJ1-2; maybe TRBD1 (5 bases). The sequence was collected from an adult man with Graves' hyperthyroidism. The CDR3 reads CSAEGGHPSLNDGYTF. CDR3 coding DNA: TGCAGTGCCGAAGGAGGACACCCTTCTCTTAACGATGGCTACACCTTC.